Each of the 5 T cell receptor beta chains below was sequenced from the same sample in a study of T cell changes during pregnancy in multiple sclerosis. Here immunoSEQ multiplex PCR was the method, and the copy in TCRdb shows in-frame clones only, minus some. In the table there are nearly 40,000 clones, around 90% of which are singletons. The sequenced sample was CD4+ T cells from peripheral blood mononuclear cells, obtained in the third trimester of pregnancy. The receptors come from a female donor with multiple sclerosis, enrolled in a pregnancy study.

This sequence joins TRBV2 and TRBJ2-3, with 8 positions matching TRBD2. The V and J ends lost 4 bases and 3 bases, in that order; junction bases with no gene match: 6. The CDR3 sequence is 15 residues long. Per germline, CDR1 SNHLY and CDR2 FYNNEI. The CDR3 sequence: CASSVRRGDTDTQYF. The CDR3 region has the DNA TGTGCCAGCAGTGTTCGGCGGGGGGATACAGATACGCAGTATTTT.

V gene TRBV27 combines with J gene TRBJ1-5, with a weak D call TRBD1 (6 bases). The germline V gene encodes CDR1 MNHEY and CDR2 SMNVEV (reference sequence). The CDR3 spans 13 residues. V was trimmed by 3 bases and J by 5 bases, leaving 8 bases between them. CDR3 DNA sequence: TGTGCCAGCAGTTTTTCAGGGGATCAGCCCCAGCATTTT. It translates to CASSFSGDQPQHF.

V usage is TRBV5-1 and J usage is TRBJ2-1; weak D call: TRBD1 (6 bases). CDR1 is SGHRS and CDR2 is YFSETQ in the germline V gene. Between the trimmed V and J ends, which lost 4 bases and 0 bases, there was a span of 11 bases. The CDR3 loop spans 15 amino acids. In DNA, the CDR3 is TGCGCCAGCAGCCGACAGGTTAGCTCCTACAATGAGCAGTTCTTC. Its translation is CASSRQVSSYNEQFF.

The chain carries TRBV28 and TRBJ2-7, with D tentatively TRBD1 (6 bases). This CDR3 has 15 residues. V was cut by 2 bases and J by 12 bases, with 23 bases left in between. CDR1 and CDR2 from the germline V gene are MDHEN and SYDVKM. The CDR3 sequence: CASSLGRLGAPQGYF. The CDR3 coding sequence is TGTGCCAGCAGTTTAGGACGGTTGGGGGCCCCCCAAGGGTACTTC.

The chain employs TRBV28 and TRBJ2-7; no firm D call. The CDR3 runs 14 residues. V dropped 7 bases and J dropped 4 bases, with 17 bases sitting between them. CDR1 and CDR2 (germline): MDHEN, SYDVKM. The CDR3 spells CASTTAGIRYEQYF. In nucleotides, the CDR3 is TGTGCCAGCACAACAGCAGGAATCAGGTACGAGCAGTACTTC.